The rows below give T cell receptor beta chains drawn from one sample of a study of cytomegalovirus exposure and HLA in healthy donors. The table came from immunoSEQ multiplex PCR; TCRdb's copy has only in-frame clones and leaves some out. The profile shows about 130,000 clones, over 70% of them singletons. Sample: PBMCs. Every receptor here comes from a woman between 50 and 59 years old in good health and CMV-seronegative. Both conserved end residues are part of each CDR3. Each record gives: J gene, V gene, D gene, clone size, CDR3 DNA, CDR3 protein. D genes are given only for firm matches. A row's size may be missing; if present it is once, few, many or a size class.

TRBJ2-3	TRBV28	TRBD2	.	TGTGCCAGCAGTCCCCGGACTAGCGGCGGTTGTGGGCATTCTAGCACAGATACGCAGTATTTT	CASSPRTSGGCGHSSTDTQYF
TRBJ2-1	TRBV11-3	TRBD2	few	TGTGCCAGCAGCTTAGAAGGACTAGCGGGGACTAATGAGCAGTTCTTC	CASSLEGLAGTNEQFF
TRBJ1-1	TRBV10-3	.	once	TGTGCCATCAGTGAGGCAGGGACTTGGGATAGGGCTGAAGCTTTCTTT	CAISEAGTWDRAEAFF
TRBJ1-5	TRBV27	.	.	TGTGCCAGCAGTTTATCAGGGGGCAATCAGCCCCAGCATTTT	CASSLSGGNQPQHF
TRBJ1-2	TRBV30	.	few	TGTGCCTGGAGTCCGGACAGAGCTAACTATGGCTACACCTTC	CAWSPDRANYGYTF
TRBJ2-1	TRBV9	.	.	TGTGCCAGCAGCGTGGCTAGTTCCGATGAGCAGTTCTTC	CASSVASSDEQFF
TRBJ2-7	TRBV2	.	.	TGTGCCAGCAGTGAAGTGAGTTACGAGCAGTACTTC	CASSEVSYEQYF
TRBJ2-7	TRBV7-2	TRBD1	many	TGTGCCAGCAGCACGCTGGGGACAGGGGGTTACGAGCAGTACTTC	CASSTLGTGGYEQYF
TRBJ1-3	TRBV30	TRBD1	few	TGTGCCTGGAGTACGTCAACAGGGGGTGGAAACACCATATATTTT	CAWSTSTGGGNTIYF
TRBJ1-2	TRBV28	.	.	TGTGCCAGCAGTTTCCTCTCCGGCTACACCTTC	CASSFLSGYTF
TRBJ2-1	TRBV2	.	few	TGTGCCAGCAGTGAAACCAGGCAGAACAATGAGCAGTTCTTC	CASSETRQNNEQFF
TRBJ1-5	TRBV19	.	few	TGTGCCAGTAGTGCAGGGTCGAAGGATCAGCCCCAGCATTTT	CASSAGSKDQPQHF
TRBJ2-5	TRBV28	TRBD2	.	TGTGCCAGCAGCCTGATTAGCGGGCAAGAGACCCAGTACTTC	CASSLISGQETQYF
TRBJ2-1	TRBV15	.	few	TGTGCCACCAGCAGAGATAAGTCAGGGGGGAATGAGCAGTTCTTC	CATSRDKSGGNEQFF
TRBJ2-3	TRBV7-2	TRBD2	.	TGTGCCAGCAGCACTGGACTAGCGGGAATCGAAACAGATACGCAGTATTTT	CASSTGLAGIETDTQYF
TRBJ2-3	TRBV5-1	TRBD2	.	TGCGCCAGCAGCTTGGCCCGGGGAGGGGCAGATACGCAGTATTTT	CASSLARGGADTQYF
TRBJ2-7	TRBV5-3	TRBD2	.	TGTGCCAGAAGCTTGGGAAGCGGGAGGTTCTACGAGCAGTACTTC	CARSLGSGRFYEQYF
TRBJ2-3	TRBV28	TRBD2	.	TGTGCCAGCAACCAGAAGAGGCGGGAGGTGAAAAACACAGATACGCAGTATTTT	CASNQKRREVKNTDTQYF
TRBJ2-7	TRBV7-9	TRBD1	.	TGTGCCAGCAGCACGCAAAACAGGGGGGCCGAGCAGTACTTC	CASSTQNRGAEQYF
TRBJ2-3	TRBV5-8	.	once	TGTGCCAGCAGCTTGGGAGGTGGGGCCGGAAGCACAGATACGCAGTATTTT	CASSLGGGAGSTDTQYF
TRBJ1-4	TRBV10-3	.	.	TGTGCCATCAGTGAGTCGGGGCAGGTAAATGAAAAACTGTTTTTT	CAISESGQVNEKLFF
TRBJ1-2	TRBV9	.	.	TGTGCCAGCAGCGTAGCAGGGCAGAACTATGGCTACACCTTC	CASSVAGQNYGYTF
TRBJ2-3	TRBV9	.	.	TGTGCCAGCAGCGTAGCAGGCGGGAAGACAGATACGCAGTATTTT	CASSVAGGKTDTQYF
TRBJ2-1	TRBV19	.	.	TGTGCCAGTAGTATTACAGGGACCTACAATGAGCAGTTCTTC	CASSITGTYNEQFF
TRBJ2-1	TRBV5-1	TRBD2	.	TGCGCCAGCAGTCGAACTAGCGGGAGGGCCAATGAGCAGTTCTTC	CASSRTSGRANEQFF
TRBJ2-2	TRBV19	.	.	TGTGCCAGTAGTATCGGTGTCTTCCCCGGGGAGCTGTTTTTT	CASSIGVFPGELFF
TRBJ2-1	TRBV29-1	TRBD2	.	TGCAGCGTGGTGACTAGCGGGAGGACTCCCTACAATGAGCAGTTCTTC	CSVVTSGRTPYNEQFF
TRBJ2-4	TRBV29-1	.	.	TGCAGCGTACGTCCACAGGGTCAAAACATTCAGTACTTC	CSVRPQGQNIQYF
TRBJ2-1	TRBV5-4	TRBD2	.	TGTGCCAGCAGCAACACCGGGACTAGCGGGACCAATGAGCAGTTCTTC	CASSNTGTSGTNEQFF
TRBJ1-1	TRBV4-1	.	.	TGCGCCAGCAGCCTTGGAGGGAACACTGAAGCTTTCTTT	CASSLGGNTEAFF
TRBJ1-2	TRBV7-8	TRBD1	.	TGTGCCAGCAGCTGGGGACAGGGTGACGGCACCTTC	CASSWGQGDGTF
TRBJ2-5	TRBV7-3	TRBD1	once	TGTGCCAGCAGCCCCAGGGGGCATCGGGACGAGGAGACCCAGTACTTC	CASSPRGHRDEETQYF
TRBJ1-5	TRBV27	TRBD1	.	TGTGCCAGCAGTCTCCAGACAGGGGCCGGTCAGCCCCAGCATTTT	CASSLQTGAGQPQHF
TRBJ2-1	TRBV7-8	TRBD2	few	TGTGCCAGCAGCTTATGGGTAGCGGGAGGGAATGAGCAGTTCTTC	CASSLWVAGGNEQFF
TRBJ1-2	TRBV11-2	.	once	TGTGCCAGCAGCTCGCTGACAGGCTACACCTTC	CASSSLTGYTF
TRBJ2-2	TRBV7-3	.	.	TGTGCCAGCAGTCGCGCGAACACCGGGGAGCTGTTTTTT	CASSRANTGELFF
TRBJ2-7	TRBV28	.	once	TGTGCCAGCAGTCAACTACCCGGCCTGAGGGGACTTCCATACGAGCAGTACTTC	CASSQLPGLRGLPYEQYF
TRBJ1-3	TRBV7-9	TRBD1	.	TGTTCCAGCAGCTTCTGGGGACAGGGAGCTGGAAACACCATATATTTT	CSSSFWGQGAGNTIYF
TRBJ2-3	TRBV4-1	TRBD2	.	TGCGCCAGCAGCCAAGTTCGAGCGGGAGTTTCAGATACGCAGTATTTT	CASSQVRAGVSDTQYF
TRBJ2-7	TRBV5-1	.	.	TGCGCCAGCAGCTTCCAGAACGCAAGCTCCTACGAGCAGTACTTC	CASSFQNASSYEQYF
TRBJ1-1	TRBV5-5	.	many	TGTGCCAGCAGCTTCAACGGGAACACTGAAGCTTTCTTT	CASSFNGNTEAFF
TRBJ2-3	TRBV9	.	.	TGTGCCAGCAGCAGTATTAGCGAAGTCACAGATACGCAGTATTTT	CASSSISEVTDTQYF
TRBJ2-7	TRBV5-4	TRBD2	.	TGTGCCAGCAGCTTGTCGGGACTAAACGAGCAGTACTTC	CASSLSGLNEQYF
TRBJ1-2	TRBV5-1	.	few	TGCGCCAGCAGCTTGCGACCCACGGGGGTACAGGGCTACACCTTC	CASSLRPTGVQGYTF
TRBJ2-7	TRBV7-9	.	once	TGTGCCAGCAGCCTAAGGGACAACTCCTACGAGCAGTACTTC	CASSLRDNSYEQYF
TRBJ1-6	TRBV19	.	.	TGTGCCAGTATAGAGCGGGGAAGCATTTCACCCCTCCACTTT	CASIERGSISPLHF
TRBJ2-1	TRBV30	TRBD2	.	TGTGCCTGGAGTGCAAAGGGAGGGTTCTACAATGAGCAGTTCTTC	CAWSAKGGFYNEQFF
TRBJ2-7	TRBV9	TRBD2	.	TGTGCCAGCAACTTAGAGGGACTAGAGTACAACGAGCAGTACTTC	CASNLEGLEYNEQYF
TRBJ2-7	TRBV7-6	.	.	TGTGCCAGCAGCTTAGGGTCTGGGGCGGACGAGCAGTACTTC	CASSLGSGADEQYF
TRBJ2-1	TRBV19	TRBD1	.	TGTGCCAGTAGTATACCAGGGGGAAGGTCCTACAATGAGCAGTTCTTC	CASSIPGGRSYNEQFF
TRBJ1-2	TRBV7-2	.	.	TGTGCCAGCAGCTTAGACGGCGGCAGGGGCGTGGATACTGGCTACACCTTC	CASSLDGGRGVDTGYTF
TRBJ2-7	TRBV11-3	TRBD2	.	TGTGCCAGCAGCTTAACGGGAGGGCCTGGAAACGAGCAGTACTTC	CASSLTGGPGNEQYF
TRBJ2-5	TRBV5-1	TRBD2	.	TGCGCCAGCAGCTCAACAGAGACTAGCGGGAGTGTGGAGACCCAGTACTTC	CASSSTETSGSVETQYF
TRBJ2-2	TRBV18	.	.	TGTGCCAGCTCACGGACAGAAAGTCACCTCTTAACCGGGGAGCTGTTTTTT	CASSRTESHLLTGELFF
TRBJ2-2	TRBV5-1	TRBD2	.	TGCGCCAGCAAATCGGCTAGCGGGATCACCGGGGAGCTGTTTTTT	CASKSASGITGELFF
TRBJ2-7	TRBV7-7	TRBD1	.	TGTGCCAGCAGGTCCGCGACAGGGAACGAGCAGTACTTC	CASRSATGNEQYF
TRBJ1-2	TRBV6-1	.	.	TGTGCCAGCGGTGAAGGGGCCTGGGGAGCTGGCTACACCTTC	CASGEGAWGAGYTF
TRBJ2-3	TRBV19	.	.	TGTGCCAGTAGTAAGGTGACAAATATCCGCACAGATACGCAGTATTTT	CASSKVTNIRTDTQYF
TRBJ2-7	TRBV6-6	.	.	TGTGCCAGCAGATCACAGGTTTTGGCGTCCTACGAGCAGTACTTC	CASRSQVLASYEQYF
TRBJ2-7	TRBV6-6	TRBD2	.	TGTGCCAGCAGTCCGGGACTAGTCTACGAGCAGTACTTC	CASSPGLVYEQYF